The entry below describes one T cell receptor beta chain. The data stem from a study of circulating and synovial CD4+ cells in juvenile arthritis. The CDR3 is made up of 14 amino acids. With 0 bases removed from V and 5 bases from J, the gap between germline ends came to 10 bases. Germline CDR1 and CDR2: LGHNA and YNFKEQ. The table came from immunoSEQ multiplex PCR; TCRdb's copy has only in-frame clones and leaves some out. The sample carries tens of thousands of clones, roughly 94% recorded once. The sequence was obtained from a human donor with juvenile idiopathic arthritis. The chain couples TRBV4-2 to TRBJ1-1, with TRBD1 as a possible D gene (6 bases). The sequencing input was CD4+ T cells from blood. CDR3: CASSQDTGRTEAFF. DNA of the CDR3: TGTGCCAGCAGCCAAGATACAGGGCGAACTGAAGCTTTCTTT.